This section outlines one TCR beta chain sequence together with its context. The target antigen is unknown. The sample is drawn from a study of cytomegalovirus exposure and HLA in healthy donors. With 60 Vbeta and 13 Jbeta primers, the PCR was carried out. Sequencing used immunoSEQ multiplex PCR; TCRdb keeps in-frame clones, though not all of them. This table lists around 39,000 clones. The CDR3 spans 14 residues. Trimming cost V 2 bases and J 4 bases; bases outside gene matches: 3. Germline V gene sequence: CDR1 LNHNV, CDR2 YYDKDF (reference sequence). Study-level findings and limits: Cytomegalovirus-associated status was assigned to around 160 TCR beta chains.

The material sequenced was PBMCs. The V and J genes are TRBV15 and TRBJ2-3; 7 nucleotides agree with TRBD2. The source of this sequence is a male donor in good health and CMV-seronegative. The CDR3 nucleotides are TGTGCCACCAGCAGAAAAAGCGGGGCAGATACGCAGTATTTT. This codes for CATSRKSGADTQYF.